These T cell receptor beta chains were read from a single sample in a study of T cells in Graves' hyperthyroidism and ophthalmopathy. TCRdb redid the calling of the multiplex PCR reads with MiXCR, one entry per CDR3 protein. This sample yields roughly 740,000 distinct CDR3 sequences, of which about 16% are seen a single time; around 8% belongs to the top ten. Material for sequencing was blood. The origin of the receptors is a man aged 18 to 29 with Graves' hyperthyroidism. Each CDR3 is given with its conserved first and last residue. Each record gives: clone size, J gene, D gene, V gene, CDR3 protein, CDR3 DNA. D genes are given only for firm matches. Clone size is not always given. Where it is, it says once, few, many or a class for expanded clones.

clone_size: many; j_call: TRBJ1-5; d_call: TRBD1; v_call: TRBV2; cdr3_aa: CASTEFRGQEFNQPQHF; cdr3_nt: TGTGCCAGCACGGAGTTCCGGGGACAGGAGTTCAATCAGCCCCAGCATTTT
clone_size: few; j_call: TRBJ2-5; d_call: TRBD1; v_call: TRBV4-3; cdr3_aa: CASSQTQGYQETQYF; cdr3_nt: TGCGCCAGCAGCCAAACACAGGGGTACCAAGAGACCCAGTACTTC
clone_size: NA; j_call: TRBJ2-7; d_call: TRBD1; v_call: TRBV28; cdr3_aa: CASWETGGGYEQYF; cdr3_nt: TGTGCCAGCTGGGAGACAGGGGGCGGATACGAGCAGTACTTC
clone_size: many; j_call: TRBJ2-7; d_call: NA; v_call: TRBV7-9; cdr3_aa: CASSFPAEYEQYF; cdr3_nt: TGTGCCAGCAGCTTTCCAGCGGAGTACGAGCAGTACTTC
clone_size: many; j_call: TRBJ2-1; d_call: NA; v_call: TRBV9; cdr3_aa: CASSVADGTEQFF; cdr3_nt: TGTGCCAGCAGCGTAGCTGACGGGACCGAGCAGTTCTTC
clone_size: NA; j_call: TRBJ2-7; d_call: NA; v_call: TRBV7-2; cdr3_aa: CASSLDRGGFYEQYF; cdr3_nt: TGTGCCAGCAGCTTAGACAGGGGAGGGTTCTACGAGCAGTACTTC
clone_size: NA; j_call: TRBJ1-5; d_call: NA; v_call: TRBV6-1; cdr3_aa: CASSEPYSNQPQHF; cdr3_nt: TGTGCCAGCAGTGAACCGTATAGCAATCAGCCCCAGCATTTT
clone_size: many; j_call: TRBJ2-1; d_call: NA; v_call: TRBV7-9; cdr3_aa: CASRSSGLVNEQFF; cdr3_nt: TGTGCCAGCAGGAGTAGCGGCCTTGTTAATGAGCAGTTCTTC
clone_size: NA; j_call: TRBJ2-2; d_call: NA; v_call: TRBV7-2; cdr3_aa: CASSRGSSFTLNTGELFF; cdr3_nt: TGTGCCAGCAGCCGAGGGTCCTCCTTTACCCTTAACACCGGGGAGCTGTTTTTT
clone_size: many; j_call: TRBJ2-7; d_call: NA; v_call: TRBV30; cdr3_aa: CAWSEEGAIPYEQYF; cdr3_nt: TGTGCCTGGAGTGAGGAGGGGGCTATCCCCTACGAGCAGTACTTC
clone_size: many; j_call: TRBJ1-1; d_call: TRBD1; v_call: TRBV2; cdr3_aa: CASSAYAGTENTEAFF; cdr3_nt: TGTGCCAGCAGCGCGTACGCCGGGACAGAGAACACTGAAGCTTTCTTT
clone_size: many; j_call: TRBJ2-3; d_call: TRBD1; v_call: TRBV20-1; cdr3_aa: CSASGQGATVLTDTQYF; cdr3_nt: TGCAGTGCCAGCGGACAGGGGGCGACGGTTCTCACAGATACGCAGTATTTT
clone_size: NA; j_call: TRBJ2-5; d_call: TRBD1; v_call: TRBV7-9; cdr3_aa: CASSIHGTGHETQYF; cdr3_nt: TGTGCCAGCAGTATACATGGGACAGGGCATGAGACCCAGTACTTC
clone_size: few; j_call: TRBJ2-2; d_call: NA; v_call: TRBV2; cdr3_aa: CASTIWAGELFF; cdr3_nt: TGTGCCAGCACAATATGGGCCGGGGAGCTGTTTTTT
clone_size: NA; j_call: TRBJ2-6; d_call: NA; v_call: TRBV11-3; cdr3_aa: CASRKGMTGANVLTF; cdr3_nt: TGTGCCAGCAGAAAGGGGATGACTGGGGCCAACGTCCTGACTTTC
clone_size: once; j_call: TRBJ2-7; d_call: NA; v_call: TRBV12-3/TRBV12-4; cdr3_aa: CASSVWKYEQYF; cdr3_nt: TGTGCCAGCAGTGTTTGGAAGTACGAGCAGTACTTC
clone_size: many; j_call: TRBJ2-1; d_call: NA; v_call: TRBV6-2/TRBV6-3; cdr3_aa: CASSPLEGLNEQFF; cdr3_nt: TGTGCCAGCAGTCCCTTGGAAGGGTTGAATGAGCAGTTCTTC
clone_size: NA; j_call: TRBJ2-7; d_call: TRBD1; v_call: TRBV2; cdr3_aa: CASSAGGRGDDEQYF; cdr3_nt: TGTGCCAGCAGTGCAGGGGGCAGGGGGGATGACGAGCAGTACTTC
clone_size: NA; j_call: TRBJ2-3; d_call: TRBD2; v_call: TRBV20-1; cdr3_aa: CSAQTSGTDTQYF; cdr3_nt: TGCAGTGCTCAGACTAGCGGCACAGATACGCAGTATTTT
clone_size: NA; j_call: TRBJ2-2; d_call: NA; v_call: TRBV4-1; cdr3_aa: CASSQKVDRNTGELFF; cdr3_nt: TGCGCCAGCAGCCAAAAAGTGGACAGGAACACCGGGGAGCTGTTTTTT
clone_size: many; j_call: TRBJ2-6; d_call: NA; v_call: TRBV28; cdr3_aa: CASTNFWAGHNSGANVLTF; cdr3_nt: TGTGCCAGCACCAACTTTTGGGCAGGCCACAACTCTGGGGCCAACGTCCTGACTTTC
clone_size: few; j_call: TRBJ2-7; d_call: NA; v_call: TRBV2; cdr3_aa: CASRGDNPYEQYF; cdr3_nt: TGTGCCAGCAGGGGGGACAATCCCTACGAGCAGTACTTC
clone_size: NA; j_call: TRBJ2-1; d_call: TRBD2; v_call: TRBV27; cdr3_aa: CASTSPAGSSYNEQFF; cdr3_nt: TGTGCCAGCACTTCGCCAGCGGGAAGCTCCTACAATGAGCAGTTCTTC
clone_size: NA; j_call: TRBJ2-1; d_call: NA; v_call: TRBV30; cdr3_aa: CAWTSDTGLNEQFF; cdr3_nt: TGTGCCTGGACTTCGGACACGGGCCTTAATGAGCAGTTCTTC
clone_size: few; j_call: TRBJ2-7; d_call: NA; v_call: TRBV12-5; cdr3_aa: CASGGPNTYEQYF; cdr3_nt: TGTGCTAGTGGTGGCCCTAATACCTACGAGCAGTACTTC
clone_size: few; j_call: TRBJ1-4; d_call: NA; v_call: TRBV2; cdr3_aa: CASMEDLNEKLFF; cdr3_nt: TGTGCCAGCATGGAAGATCTTAATGAAAAACTGTTTTTT
clone_size: few; j_call: TRBJ2-7; d_call: TRBD2; v_call: TRBV5-1; cdr3_aa: CASSRTSGAVEQYF; cdr3_nt: TGCGCCAGCAGCAGGACTAGCGGGGCAGTAGAGCAGTACTTC